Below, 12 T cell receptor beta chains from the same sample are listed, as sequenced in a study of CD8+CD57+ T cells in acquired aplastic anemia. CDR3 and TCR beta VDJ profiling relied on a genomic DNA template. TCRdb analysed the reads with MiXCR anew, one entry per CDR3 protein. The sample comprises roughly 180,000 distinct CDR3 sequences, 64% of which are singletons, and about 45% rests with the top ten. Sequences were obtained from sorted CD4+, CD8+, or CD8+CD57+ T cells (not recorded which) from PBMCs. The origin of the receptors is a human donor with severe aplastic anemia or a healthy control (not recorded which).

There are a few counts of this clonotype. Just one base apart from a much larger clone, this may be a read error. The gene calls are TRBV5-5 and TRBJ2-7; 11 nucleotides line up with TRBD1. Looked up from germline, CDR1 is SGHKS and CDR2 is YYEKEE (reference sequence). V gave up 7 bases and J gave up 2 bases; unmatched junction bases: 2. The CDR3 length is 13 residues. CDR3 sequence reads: CASGDRGTYEQYF. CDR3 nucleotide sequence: TGTGCCAGCGGGGACAGGGGGACCTACGAGCAGTACTTC.

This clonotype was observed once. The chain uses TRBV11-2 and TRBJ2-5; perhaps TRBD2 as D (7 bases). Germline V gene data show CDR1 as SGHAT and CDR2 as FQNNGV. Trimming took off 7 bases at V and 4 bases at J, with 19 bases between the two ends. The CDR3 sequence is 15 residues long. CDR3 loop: CASTPLTSRGETQYF. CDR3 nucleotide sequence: TGTGCCAGCACCCCCTTGACTAGCAGGGGAGAGACCCAGTACTTC.

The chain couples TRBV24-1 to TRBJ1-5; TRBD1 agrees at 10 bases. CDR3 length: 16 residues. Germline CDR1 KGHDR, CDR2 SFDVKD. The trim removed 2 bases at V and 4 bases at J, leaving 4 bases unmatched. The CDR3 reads CATSDSRQGANQPQHF. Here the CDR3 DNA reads TGTGCCACCAGTGATTCAAGACAGGGGGCAAATCAGCCCCAGCATTTT.

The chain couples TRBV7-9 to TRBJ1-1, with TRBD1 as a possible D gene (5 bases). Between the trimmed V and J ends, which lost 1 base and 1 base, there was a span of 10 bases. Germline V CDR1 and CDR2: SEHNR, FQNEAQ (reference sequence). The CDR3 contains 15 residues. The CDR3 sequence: CASSLGETENTEAFF. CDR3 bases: TGTGCCAGCAGCTTAGGGGAGACAGAGAACACTGAAGCTTTCTTT.

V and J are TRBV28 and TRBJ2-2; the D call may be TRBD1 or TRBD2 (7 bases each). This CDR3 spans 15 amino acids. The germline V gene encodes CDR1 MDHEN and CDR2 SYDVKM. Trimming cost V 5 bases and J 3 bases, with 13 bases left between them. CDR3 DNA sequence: TGTGCCAGCAGTCAGGGGGGGCAGTACACCGGGGAGCTGTTTTTT. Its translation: CASSQGGQYTGELFF. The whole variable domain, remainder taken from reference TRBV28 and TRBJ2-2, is DVKVTQSSRYLVKRTGEKVFLECVQDMDHENMFWYRQDPGLGLRLIYFSYDVKMKEKGDIPEGYSVSREKKERFSLILESASTNQTSMYLCASSQGGQYTGELFFGEGSRLTVL.

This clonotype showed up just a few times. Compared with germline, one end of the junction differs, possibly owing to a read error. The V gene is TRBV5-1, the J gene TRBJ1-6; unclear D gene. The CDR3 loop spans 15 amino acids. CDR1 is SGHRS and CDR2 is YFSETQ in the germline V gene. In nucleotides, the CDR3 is TGTGCCAGCAGTCTCCGGAGCTCCTATAATTCACCCCTCCACTTT. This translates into CASSLRSSYNSPLHF.

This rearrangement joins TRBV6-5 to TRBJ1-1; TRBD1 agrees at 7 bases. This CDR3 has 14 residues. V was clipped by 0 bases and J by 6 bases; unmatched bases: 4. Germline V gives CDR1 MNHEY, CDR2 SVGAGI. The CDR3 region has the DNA TGTGCCAGCAGTTACTCCGATACAGGGGCTGAAGCTTTCTTT. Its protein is CASSYSDTGAEAFF.

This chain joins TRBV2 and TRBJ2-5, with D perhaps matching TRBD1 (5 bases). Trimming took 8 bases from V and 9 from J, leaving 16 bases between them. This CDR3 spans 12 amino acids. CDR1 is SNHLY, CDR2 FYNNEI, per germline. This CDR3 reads CASSRERGSQYF. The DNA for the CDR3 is TGTGCCAGCTCTCGAGAAAGGGGATCCCAGTACTTC.

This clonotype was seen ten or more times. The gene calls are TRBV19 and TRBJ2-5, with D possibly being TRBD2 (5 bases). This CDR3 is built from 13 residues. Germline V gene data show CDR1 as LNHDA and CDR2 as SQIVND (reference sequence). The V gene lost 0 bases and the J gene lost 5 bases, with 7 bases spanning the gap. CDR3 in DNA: TGTGCCAGTAGTATAGACGGGGAGGAGACCCAGTACTTC. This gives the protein CASSIDGEETQYF.

This CDR3 is CATSRRRTDTQYF. The CDR3 DNA follows: TGTGCCACCAGCAGAAGACGCACAGATACGCAGTATTTT. The chain couples TRBV15 to TRBJ2-3; D unresolved. V shed 2 bases and J shed 1 base, with 4 bases lying between them. The germline gives CDR1 LNHNV, CDR2 YYDKDF (reference sequence). The CDR3 is made up of 13 amino acids.

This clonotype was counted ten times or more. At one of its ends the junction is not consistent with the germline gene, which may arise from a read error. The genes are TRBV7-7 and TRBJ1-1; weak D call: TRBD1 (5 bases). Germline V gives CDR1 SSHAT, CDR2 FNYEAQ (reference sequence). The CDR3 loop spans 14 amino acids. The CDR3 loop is CASSLGGEDTEAFF. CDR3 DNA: TGTGCTAGCAGCCTTGGGGGGGAGGACACTGAAGCTTTCTTT.

CDR3 coding DNA: TGTGCCAGCAAGCCAATCCAGGGGGCCAACGAGCAGTACTTC. Protein product: CASKPIQGANEQYF. The genes are TRBV10-3 and TRBJ2-7, with 8 bases that match TRBD1. This CDR3 is 14 amino acids long. J gave up 5 bases and V 10 bases, and 13 bases lay outside the gene matches. The germline gives CDR1 ENHRY, CDR2 SYGVKD.